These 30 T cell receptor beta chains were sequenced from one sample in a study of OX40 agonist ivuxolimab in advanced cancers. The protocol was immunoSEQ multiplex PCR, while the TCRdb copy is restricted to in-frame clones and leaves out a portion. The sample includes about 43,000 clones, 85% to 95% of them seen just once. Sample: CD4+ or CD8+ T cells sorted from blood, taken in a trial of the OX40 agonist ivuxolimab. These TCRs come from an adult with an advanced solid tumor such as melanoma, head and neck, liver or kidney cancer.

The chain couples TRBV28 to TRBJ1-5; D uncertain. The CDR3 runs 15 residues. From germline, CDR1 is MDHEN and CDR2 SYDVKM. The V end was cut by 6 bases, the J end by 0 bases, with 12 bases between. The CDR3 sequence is CASRRYLNSNQPQHF. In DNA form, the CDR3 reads TGTGCCAGCAGGCGATACCTGAATAGCAATCAGCCCCAGCATTTT.

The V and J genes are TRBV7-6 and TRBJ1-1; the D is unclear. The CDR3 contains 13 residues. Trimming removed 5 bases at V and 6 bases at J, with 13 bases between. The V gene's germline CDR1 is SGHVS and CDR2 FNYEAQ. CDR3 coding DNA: TGTGCCAGCAGCCTCGAGAGCTACGCTGAAGCTTTCTTT. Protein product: CASSLESYAEAFF.

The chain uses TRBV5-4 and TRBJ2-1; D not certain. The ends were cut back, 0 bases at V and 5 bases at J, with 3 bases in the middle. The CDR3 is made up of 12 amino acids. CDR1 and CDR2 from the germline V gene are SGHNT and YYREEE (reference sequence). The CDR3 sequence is CASSLANNEQFF. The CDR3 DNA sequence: TGTGCCAGCAGCTTGGCGAACAATGAGCAGTTCTTC.

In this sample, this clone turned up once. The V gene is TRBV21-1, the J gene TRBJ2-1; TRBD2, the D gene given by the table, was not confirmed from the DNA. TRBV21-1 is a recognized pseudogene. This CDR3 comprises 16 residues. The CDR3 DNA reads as TGTGCCAGCAGCCTGGCTAGCGGTAGCTCCTACAATGAGCAGTTCTTC. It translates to CASSLASGSSYNEQFF.

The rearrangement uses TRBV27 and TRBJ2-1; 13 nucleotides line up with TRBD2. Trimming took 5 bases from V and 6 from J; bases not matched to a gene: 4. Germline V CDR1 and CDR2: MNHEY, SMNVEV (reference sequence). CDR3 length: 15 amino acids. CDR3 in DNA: TGTGCCAGCAGTCTACTAGCGGGAGGGTCCAATGAGCAGTTCTTC. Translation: CASSLLAGGSNEQFF.

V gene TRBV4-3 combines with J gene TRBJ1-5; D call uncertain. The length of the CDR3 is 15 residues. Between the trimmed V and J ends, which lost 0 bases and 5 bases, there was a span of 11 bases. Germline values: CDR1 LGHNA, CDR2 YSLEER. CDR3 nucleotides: TGCGCCAGCAGCCAAGAACTGGGGTACTATCAGCCCCAGCATTTT. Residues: CASSQELGYYQPQHF.

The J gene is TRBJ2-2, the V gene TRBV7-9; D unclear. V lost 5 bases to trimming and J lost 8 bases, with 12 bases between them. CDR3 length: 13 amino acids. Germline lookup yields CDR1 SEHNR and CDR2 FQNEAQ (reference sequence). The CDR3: CASSLPSSGELFF. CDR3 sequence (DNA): TGTGCCAGCAGCCTCCCCAGTTCGGGGGAGCTGTTTTTT. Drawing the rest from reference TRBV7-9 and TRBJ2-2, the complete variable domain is DTGVSQNPRHKITKRGQNVTFRCDPISEHNRLYWYRQTLGQGPEFLTYFQNEAQLEKSRLLSDRFSAERPKGSFSTLEIQRTEQGDSAMYLCASSLPSSGELFFGEGSRLTVL.

CDR3 protein: CASSQGLAGGPTGELFF. CDR3 nucleotide sequence: TGCGCCAGCAGCCAAGGACTAGCGGGAGGGCCCACCGGGGAGCTGTTTTTT. The J gene is TRBJ2-2, the V gene TRBV4-3; 14 nucleotides agree with TRBD2. V was pared by 1 base and J by 4 bases, with 2 bases of the junction left unmatched. CDR1 LGHNA and CDR2 YSLEER come from the germline V gene. CDR3 length equals 17 residues.

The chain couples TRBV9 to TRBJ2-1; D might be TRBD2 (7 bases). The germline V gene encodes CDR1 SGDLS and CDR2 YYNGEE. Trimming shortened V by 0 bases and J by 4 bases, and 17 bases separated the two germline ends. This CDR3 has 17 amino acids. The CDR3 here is CASSVGPVGGGYNEQFF. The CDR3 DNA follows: TGTGCCAGCAGCGTAGGACCAGTAGGGGGAGGGTACAATGAGCAGTTCTTC.

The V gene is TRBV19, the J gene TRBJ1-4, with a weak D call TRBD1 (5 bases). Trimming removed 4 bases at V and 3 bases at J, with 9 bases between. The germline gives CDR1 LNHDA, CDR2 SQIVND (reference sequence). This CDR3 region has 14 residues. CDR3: CASSTTESNEKLFF. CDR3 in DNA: TGTGCCAGTAGTACGACAGAGTCTAATGAAAAACTGTTTTTT. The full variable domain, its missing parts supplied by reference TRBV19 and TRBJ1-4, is DGGITQSPKYLFRKEGQNVTLSCEQNLNHDAMYWYRQDPGQGLRLIYYSQIVNDFQKGDIAEGYSVSREKKESFPLTVTSAQKNPTAFYLCASSTTESNEKLFFGSGTQLSVL.

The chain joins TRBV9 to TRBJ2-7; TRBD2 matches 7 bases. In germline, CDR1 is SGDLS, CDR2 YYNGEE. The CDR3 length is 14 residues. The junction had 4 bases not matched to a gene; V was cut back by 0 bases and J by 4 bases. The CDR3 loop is CASSVGAGEYEQYF. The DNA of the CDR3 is TGTGCCAGCAGCGTAGGTGCGGGAGAATACGAGCAGTACTTC. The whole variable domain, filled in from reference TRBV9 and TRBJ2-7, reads DSGVTQTPKHLITATGQRVTLRCSPRSGDLSVYWYQQSLDQGLQFLIQYYNGEERAKGNILERFSAQQFPDLHSELNLSSLELGDSALYFCASSVGAGEYEQYFGPGTRLTVT.

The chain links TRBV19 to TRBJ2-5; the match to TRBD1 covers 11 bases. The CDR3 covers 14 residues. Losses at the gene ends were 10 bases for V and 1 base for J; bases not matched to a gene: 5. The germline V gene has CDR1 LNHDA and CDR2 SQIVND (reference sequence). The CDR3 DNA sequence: TGTGCCACGAGGGACAGGGGGATCCAAGAGACCCAGTACTTC. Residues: CATRDRGIQETQYF.

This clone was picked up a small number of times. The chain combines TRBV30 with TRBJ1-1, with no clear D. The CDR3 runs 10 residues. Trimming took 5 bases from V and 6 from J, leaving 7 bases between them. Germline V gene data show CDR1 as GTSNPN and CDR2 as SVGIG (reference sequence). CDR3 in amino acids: CAWDGSEAFF. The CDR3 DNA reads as TGTGCCTGGGATGGGTCTGAAGCTTTCTTT.

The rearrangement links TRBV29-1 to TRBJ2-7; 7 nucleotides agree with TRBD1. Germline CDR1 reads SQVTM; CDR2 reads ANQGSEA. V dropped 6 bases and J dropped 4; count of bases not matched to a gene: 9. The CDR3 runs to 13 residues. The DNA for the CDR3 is TGCAGCGTGGAGGACAGGCGCGGGTACGAGCAGTACTTC. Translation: CSVEDRRGYEQYF.

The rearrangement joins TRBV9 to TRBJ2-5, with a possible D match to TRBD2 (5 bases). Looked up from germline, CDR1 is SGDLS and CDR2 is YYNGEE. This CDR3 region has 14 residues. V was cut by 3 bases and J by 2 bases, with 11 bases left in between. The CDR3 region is CASSAWTGQETQYF. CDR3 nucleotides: TGTGCCAGCAGCGCCTGGACTGGGCAAGAGACCCAGTACTTC.

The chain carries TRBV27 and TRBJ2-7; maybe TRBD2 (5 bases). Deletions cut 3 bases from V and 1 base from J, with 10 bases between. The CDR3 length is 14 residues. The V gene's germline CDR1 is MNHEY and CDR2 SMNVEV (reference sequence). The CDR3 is CASSFLDSSYEQYF. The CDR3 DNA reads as TGTGCCAGCAGTTTTCTGGACTCGTCCTACGAGCAGTACTTC.

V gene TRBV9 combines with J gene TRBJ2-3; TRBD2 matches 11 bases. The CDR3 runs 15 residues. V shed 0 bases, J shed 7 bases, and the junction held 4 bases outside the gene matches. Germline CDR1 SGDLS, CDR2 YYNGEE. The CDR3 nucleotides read TGTGCCAGCAGCGTAGGCGGGACTAGCGGTAATACGCAGTATTTT. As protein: CASSVGGTSGNTQYF.

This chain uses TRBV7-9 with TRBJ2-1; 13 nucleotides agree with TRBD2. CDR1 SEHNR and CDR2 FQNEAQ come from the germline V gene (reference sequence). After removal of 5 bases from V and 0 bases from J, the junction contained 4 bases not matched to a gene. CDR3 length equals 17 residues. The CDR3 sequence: CASSPRTSGSSYNEQFF. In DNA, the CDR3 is TGTGCCAGCAGCCCGCGGACTAGCGGGAGCTCCTACAATGAGCAGTTCTTC.

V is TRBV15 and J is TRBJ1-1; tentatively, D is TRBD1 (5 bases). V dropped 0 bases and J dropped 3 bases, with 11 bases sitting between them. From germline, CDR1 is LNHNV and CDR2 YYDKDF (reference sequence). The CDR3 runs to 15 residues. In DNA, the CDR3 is TGTGCCACCAGCAGAGAAGTAGTCAGGGACACTGAAGCTTTCTTT. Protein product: CATSREVVRDTEAFF.

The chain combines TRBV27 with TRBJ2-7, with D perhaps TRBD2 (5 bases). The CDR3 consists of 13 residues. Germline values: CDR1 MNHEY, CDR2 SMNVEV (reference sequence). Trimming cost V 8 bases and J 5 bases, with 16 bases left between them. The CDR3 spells CASLDRGRDEQYF. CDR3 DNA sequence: TGTGCCAGCCTGGATCGCGGGCGGGACGAGCAGTACTTC.

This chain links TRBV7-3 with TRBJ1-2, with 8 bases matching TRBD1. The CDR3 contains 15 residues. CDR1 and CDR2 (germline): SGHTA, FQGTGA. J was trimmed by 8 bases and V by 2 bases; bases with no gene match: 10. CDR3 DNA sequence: TGTGCCAGCAGCTTAGGGACAGGCCTCCTGGAGGGCTACACCTTC. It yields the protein CASSLGTGLLEGYTF. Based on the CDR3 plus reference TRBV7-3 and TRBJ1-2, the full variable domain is GAGVSQTPSNKVTEKGKYVELRCDPISGHTALYWYRQSLGQGPEFLIYFQGTGAADDSGLPNDRFFAVRPEGSVSTLKIQRTERGDSAVYLCASSLGTGLLEGYTFGSGTRLTVV.

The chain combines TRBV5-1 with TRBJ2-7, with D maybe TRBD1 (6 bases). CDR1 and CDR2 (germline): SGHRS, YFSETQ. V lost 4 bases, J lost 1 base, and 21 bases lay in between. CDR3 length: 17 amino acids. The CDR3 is CASSVGQLLTSSYEQYF. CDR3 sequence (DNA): TGCGCCAGCAGCGTAGGACAGCTCCTAACTTCTTCCTACGAGCAGTACTTC.

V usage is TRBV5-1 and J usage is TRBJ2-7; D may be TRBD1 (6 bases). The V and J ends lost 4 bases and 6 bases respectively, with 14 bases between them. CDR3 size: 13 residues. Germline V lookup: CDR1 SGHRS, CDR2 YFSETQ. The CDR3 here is CASSRLQGPEQYF. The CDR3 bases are TGCGCCAGCAGCAGACTGCAGGGGCCCGAGCAGTACTTC.

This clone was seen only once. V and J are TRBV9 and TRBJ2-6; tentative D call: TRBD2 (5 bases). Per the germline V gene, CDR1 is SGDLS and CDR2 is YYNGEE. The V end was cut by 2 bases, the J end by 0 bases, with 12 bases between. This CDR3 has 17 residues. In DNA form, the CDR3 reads TGTGCCAGCAGCGTCGATACCGAGGGCTCTGGGGCCAACGTCCTGACTTTC. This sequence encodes CASSVDTEGSGANVLTF.

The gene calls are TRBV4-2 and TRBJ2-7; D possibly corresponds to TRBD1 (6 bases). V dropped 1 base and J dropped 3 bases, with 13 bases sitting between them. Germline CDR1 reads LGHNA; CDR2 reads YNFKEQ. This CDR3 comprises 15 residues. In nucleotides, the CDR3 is TGTGCCAGCAGCCAAGTGAACAGGGTAAACTACGAGCAGTACTTC. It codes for CASSQVNRVNYEQYF.

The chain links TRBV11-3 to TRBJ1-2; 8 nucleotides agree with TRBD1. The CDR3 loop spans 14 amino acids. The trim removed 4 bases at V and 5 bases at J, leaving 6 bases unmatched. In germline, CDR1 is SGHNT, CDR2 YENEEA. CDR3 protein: CASSSTGAGYGYTF. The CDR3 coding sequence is TGTGCCAGCAGCTCGACAGGGGCGGGGTATGGCTACACCTTC.

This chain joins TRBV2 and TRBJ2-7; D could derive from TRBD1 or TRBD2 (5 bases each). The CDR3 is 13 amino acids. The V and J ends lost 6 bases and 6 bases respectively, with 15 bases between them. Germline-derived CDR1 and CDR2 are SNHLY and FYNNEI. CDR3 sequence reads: CASSSGTSIEQYF. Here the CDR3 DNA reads TGTGCCAGCAGCTCTGGGACCTCCATCGAGCAGTACTTC.

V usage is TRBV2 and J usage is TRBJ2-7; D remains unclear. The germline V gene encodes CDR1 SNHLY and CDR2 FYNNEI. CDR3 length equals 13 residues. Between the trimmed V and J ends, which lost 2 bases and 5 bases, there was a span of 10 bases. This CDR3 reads CASSESLVNEQYF. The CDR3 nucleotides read TGTGCCAGCAGTGAATCGCTGGTGAACGAGCAGTACTTC.

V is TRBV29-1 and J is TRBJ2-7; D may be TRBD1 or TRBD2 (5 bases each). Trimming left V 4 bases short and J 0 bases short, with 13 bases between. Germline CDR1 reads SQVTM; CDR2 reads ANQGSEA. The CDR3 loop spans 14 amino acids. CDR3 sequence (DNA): TGCAGCGTTGTTCTTCGGGACGACTCCTACGAGCAGTACTTC. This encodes CSVVLRDDSYEQYF.

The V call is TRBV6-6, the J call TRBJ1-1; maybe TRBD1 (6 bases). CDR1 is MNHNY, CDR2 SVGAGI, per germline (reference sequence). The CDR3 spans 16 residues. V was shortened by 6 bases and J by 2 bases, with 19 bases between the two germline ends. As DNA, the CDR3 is TGTGCCAGCAGCCATAACAGGGAAGGAGGTAACACTGAAGCTTTCTTT. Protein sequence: CASSHNREGGNTEAFF.